The sample holds a few counts of the clone carrying this TCR beta chain. Its antigen is still unknown. The data stem from a study of identical twins. CDR3 size: 12 residues. Germline V CDR1 and CDR2: SGHDN, FVKESK. Trimming stripped 0 bases from V and 10 bases from J, with 9 bases between. Findings and caveats of the study: Its conclusions, products of cross-sectional statistical analysis, did not come from following the same donors.

TCRdb itself ran the 5' RACE reads through MiXCR, one entry per CDR3 protein. Of 450,000 or so distinct CDR3 sequences in the sample, approximately 24% were seen once. This sample was shared with a second study, whose subject was T cells expressing NK-cell markers. That report notes: Among a handful of donors, these clonotypes also ranked first in the CD3+CD56-NKG2C+ fraction.

This sequence originates from a woman aged 18-29 years in good health. This chain connects TRBV14 to TRBJ1-1; no clear D gene. Sequenced input: CD4+ T cells sorted from blood. The CDR3 nucleotides are TGTGCCAGCAGCCAAGAACGGGTCGGAGCTTTCTTT. This sequence encodes CASSQERVGAFF.